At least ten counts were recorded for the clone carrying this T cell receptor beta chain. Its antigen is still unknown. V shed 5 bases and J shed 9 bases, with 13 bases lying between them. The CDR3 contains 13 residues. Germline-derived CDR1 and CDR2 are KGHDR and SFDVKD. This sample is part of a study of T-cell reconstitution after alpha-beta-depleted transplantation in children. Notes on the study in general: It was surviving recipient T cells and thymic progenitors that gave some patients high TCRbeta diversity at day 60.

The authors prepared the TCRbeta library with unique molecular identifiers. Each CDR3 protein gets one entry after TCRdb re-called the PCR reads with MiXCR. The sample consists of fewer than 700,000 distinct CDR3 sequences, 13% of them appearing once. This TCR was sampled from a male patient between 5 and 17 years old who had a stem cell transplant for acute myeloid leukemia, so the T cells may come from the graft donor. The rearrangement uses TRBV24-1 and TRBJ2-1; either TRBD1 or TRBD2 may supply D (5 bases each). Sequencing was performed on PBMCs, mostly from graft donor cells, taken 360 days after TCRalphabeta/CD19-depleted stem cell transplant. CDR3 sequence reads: CATSVGTGREQFF. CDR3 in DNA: TGTGCCACCAGTGTGGGGACCGGCCGTGAGCAGTTCTTC.